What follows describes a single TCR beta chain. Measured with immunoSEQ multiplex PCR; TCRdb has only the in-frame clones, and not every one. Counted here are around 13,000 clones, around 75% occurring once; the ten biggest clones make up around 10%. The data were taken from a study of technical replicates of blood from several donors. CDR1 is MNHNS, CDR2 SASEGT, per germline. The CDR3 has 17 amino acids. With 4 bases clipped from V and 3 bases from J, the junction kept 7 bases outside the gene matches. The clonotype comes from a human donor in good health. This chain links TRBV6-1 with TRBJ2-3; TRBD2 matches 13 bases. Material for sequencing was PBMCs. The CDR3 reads CASSGFTSGRGTDTQYF. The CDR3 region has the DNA TGTGCCAGCAGTGGGTTTACTAGCGGGAGGGGGACAGATACGCAGTATTTT.